This T cell receptor (beta chain) was captured by sequencing in a study of blood T cells in healthy people across ages. Overall study findings and caveats: Long-lived donors exceeded aged donors in naive CD4+ cells and diversity.

There are many counts of this clonotype. What it binds is unknown. CDR3 length: 14 residues. From germline, CDR1 is SEHNR and CDR2 FQNEAQ (reference sequence). V was cut by 1 base and J by 0 bases, with 5 bases left in between. Through a sample-barcoded 5' primer and a J-beta primer mix, a second PCR was run for roughly 7 to 12 cycles. TCRdb reprocessed the 5' RACE reads via MiXCR and lists one record per CDR3 protein. This table holds about 940,000 distinct CDR3 sequences, about 48% found once. This TCR derives from a man aged 25 to 40 in good health. The chain uses TRBV7-9 and TRBJ2-3; the D is unclear. The sequenced material came from blood. CDR3 nucleotide sequence: TGTGCCAGCAGCTTAGTACTAAGCACAGATACGCAGTATTTT. Residues: CASSLVLSTDTQYF.